Below, 30 T cell receptor beta chains from the same sample are listed, as sequenced in a study of beta chain features in type 1 diabetes. Reverse transcription of all isolated RNA meant that expressed TCRB transcripts were sequenced. The data were produced by immunoSEQ multiplex PCR, yet TCRdb's version contains in-frame clones alone and is incomplete. There are under 300,000 clones in the sample; 25% to 30% occur only once, and about 3.9% lies in the top ten. The sample taken for sequencing was central memory CD4+ T cells from blood. These receptors came from a young man in good health.

This clone was seen repeatedly, ten times or more. The rearrangement joins TRBV5-1 to TRBJ1-1; a possible D gene is TRBD1 (6 bases). Deletions cut 4 bases from V and 2 bases from J, with 12 bases between. There are 14 residues in the CDR3. In germline, CDR1 is SGHRS, CDR2 YFSETQ. CDR3 sequence (DNA): TGCGCCAGCAGCCAGACGGACAGCAACACTGAAGCTTTCTTT. Encoded protein: CASSQTDSNTEAFF.

This clone was observed once. J is TRBJ1-5 and V is TRBV6-1, with D possibly TRBD1 on 5 matching bases. Germline loops: CDR1 MNHNS, CDR2 SASEGT. This CDR3 contains 16 residues. The V end was cut by 3 bases, the J end by 4 bases, with 16 bases between. The CDR3 DNA reads TGTGCCAGCAGTGAGAAGGGGCCGAGGGCAAATCAGCCCCAGCATTTT. Translated, it gives CASSEKGPRANQPQHF.

The chain uses TRBV9 and TRBJ2-1; D call uncertain. The V gene's germline CDR1 is SGDLS and CDR2 YYNGEE. The CDR3 is made up of 16 amino acids. The germline V and J ends were trimmed by 0 bases and 0 bases, with 10 bases remaining between them. CDR3 protein: CASSVAPVSSYNEQFF. The CDR3 nucleotides are TGTGCCAGCAGCGTAGCCCCGGTGAGCTCCTACAATGAGCAGTTCTTC.

The V call is TRBV5-1, the J call TRBJ2-5; possibly TRBD2 for D (5 bases). This CDR3 contains 14 residues. Germline V CDR1 and CDR2: SGHRS, YFSETQ. Between the trimmed V and J ends, which lost 0 bases and 5 bases, there was a span of 11 bases. CDR3 coding DNA: TGCGCCAGCAGCTTGGAAGGACTGAAGGAGACCCAGTACTTC. Amino acid sequence: CASSLEGLKETQYF.

V gene TRBV5-1 combines with J gene TRBJ2-7; D remains unclear. V was trimmed by 0 bases and J by 1 base, leaving 11 bases between them. CDR3 length equals 15 residues. Germline-derived CDR1 and CDR2 are SGHRS and YFSETQ. This CDR3 reads CASSLVVAQSYEQYF. The CDR3 nucleotides read TGCGCCAGCAGCTTGGTTGTAGCACAATCCTACGAGCAGTACTTC.

The chain uses TRBV20-1 and TRBJ2-1; possible D gene TRBD1, 5 bases. Looked up from germline, CDR1 is DFQATT and CDR2 is SNEGSKA (reference sequence). The CDR3 has 11 amino acids. V lost 7 bases to trimming and J lost 4 bases, with 8 bases between them. This CDR3 reads CSGQGYNEQFF. CDR3 in DNA: TGCAGTGGGCAGGGATACAATGAGCAGTTCTTC.

This clone was counted only a few times. This rearrangement joins TRBV29-1 to TRBJ2-1, with TRBD1 identical over 9 bases. V gave up 6 bases and J gave up 4 bases; unmatched junction bases: 7. The length of the CDR3 is 14 residues. Looked up from germline, CDR1 is SQVTM and CDR2 is ANQGSEA. The CDR3 spells CSVPGTGLYNEQFF. CDR3 nucleotide sequence: TGCAGCGTCCCCGGGACAGGGCTTTACAATGAGCAGTTCTTC.

The chain links TRBV5-6 to TRBJ2-5; 7 positions match TRBD2. Trimming removed 0 bases from V and 5 bases from J; junction bases left unmatched: 7. This CDR3 has 15 residues. From germline, CDR1 is SGHDT and CDR2 YYEEEE. DNA for the CDR3: TGTGCCAGCAGCTTGGTGGCTAGCGGTCAGGAGACCCAGTACTTC. It translates to CASSLVASGQETQYF. Full variable domain (rest looked up from reference TRBV5-6 and TRBJ2-5): DAGVTQSPTHLIKTRGQQVTLRCSPKSGHDTVSWYQQALGQGPQFIFQYYEEEERQRGNFPDRFSGHQFPNYSSELNVNALLLGDSALYLCASSLVASGQETQYFGPGTRLLVL.

The chain uses TRBV30 and TRBJ2-1, with 9 nucleotides matching TRBD2. From germline, CDR1 is GTSNPN and CDR2 SVGIG (reference sequence). V lost 5 bases and J lost 5; bases outside the gene matches: 7. The CDR3 runs 14 residues. The CDR3 bases are TGTGCCTGGCAGTCTAGCGGGACTCACAATGAGCAGTTCTTC. It encodes CAWQSSGTHNEQFF.

The chain has TRBV28 and TRBJ1-6; no clear D. CDR1 and CDR2 (germline): MDHEN, SYDVKM. The V end lost 8 bases, the J end lost 8 bases, and 13 bases lay between the germline ends. The CDR3 runs 13 residues. The CDR3 DNA reads TGTGCCAGCGTCGGGTCGGATCATTCACCCCTCCACTTT. Encoded protein: CASVGSDHSPLHF.

In nucleotides, the CDR3 is TGCAGCGGAGGACTACAACAAGAGACCCAGTACTTC. Translating gives CSGGLQQETQYF. V is TRBV29-1 and J is TRBJ2-5, with TRBD2 as a possible D gene (6 bases). Germline V lookup: CDR1 SQVTM, CDR2 ANQGSEA. Trimming removed 7 bases from V and 2 bases from J, with 11 bases in between. This CDR3 contains 12 residues.

The V gene is TRBV6-1, the J gene TRBJ1-2; 9 bases match TRBD1. Germline loops: CDR1 MNHNS, CDR2 SASEGT. The V gene end was trimmed by 3 bases and the J gene end by 4 bases; junction bases not matched to a gene: 9. This CDR3 is built from 16 residues. This CDR3 reads CASSDDVQGAVYGYTF. DNA for the CDR3: TGTGCCAGCAGTGACGACGTACAGGGGGCAGTCTATGGCTACACCTTC.

Notes on this clone: The sample holds other DNA sequences that translate to the same CDR3. This CDR3 is CAWSRQGYEQYF. The CDR3 DNA reads TGTGCCTGGAGTCGCCAGGGCTACGAGCAGTACTTC. The V call is TRBV30, the J call TRBJ2-7; the D gene is possibly TRBD1 (5 bases). Germline V gene lookup returns CDR1 GTSNPN and CDR2 SVGIG (reference sequence). CDR3 size: 12 residues. The V end was cut by 2 bases, the J end by 3 bases, with 8 bases between.

In its sample, this clone was seen a few times. J is TRBJ2-6 and V is TRBV15; D is unclear. CDR3 length: 17 residues. Germline V CDR1 and CDR2: LNHNV, YYDKDF (reference sequence). V gave up 1 base and J gave up 0 bases, with 10 bases separating them. CDR3 in amino acids: CATSRGPGPSGANVLTF. CDR3 DNA sequence: TGTGCCACCAGCAGAGGGCCCGGGCCCTCTGGGGCCAACGTCCTGACTTTC.

The V gene is TRBV25-1, the J gene TRBJ1-5, with D possibly being TRBD1 (5 bases). CDR1 MGHDK and CDR2 SYGVNS come from the germline V gene. Trimming left V 2 bases short and J 2 bases short, with 13 bases between. The CDR3 covers 16 residues. CDR3 protein: CASSENRGAGNQPQHF. CDR3 bases: TGTGCCAGCAGTGAAAACCGTGGGGCAGGCAATCAGCCCCAGCATTTT.

The genes are TRBV6-5 and TRBJ2-5, with D perhaps TRBD2 (5 bases). CDR3 length: 15 residues. CDR1 is MNHEY, CDR2 SVGAGI, per germline. Trimming took 9 bases from V and 1 from J, leaving 18 bases between them. The CDR3 DNA sequence: TGTGCCAGTGTCCTGAAGACGGGGATCCAAGAGACCCAGTACTTC. Encoded protein: CASVLKTGIQETQYF.

This clone was counted a few times. The chain joins TRBV5-5 to TRBJ2-1; 12 positions agree with TRBD2. This CDR3 region has 13 residues. CDR1 and CDR2 from the germline V gene are SGHKS and YYEKEE (reference sequence). V was pared by 9 bases and J by 5 bases, with 3 bases of the junction left unmatched. The CDR3: CATRTSGNNEQFF. CDR3 bases: TGTGCCACCCGGACTAGCGGGAACAATGAGCAGTTCTTC.

The chain combines TRBV5-1 with TRBJ2-1; the D is unclear. The V and J ends lost 0 bases and 5 bases respectively, with 12 bases between them. CDR3 length: 15 residues. Germline V lookup: CDR1 SGHRS, CDR2 YFSETQ. CDR3 coding DNA: TGCGCCAGCAGCTTGGTGGCAGGAACGAACAATGAGCAGTTCTTC. Its protein is CASSLVAGTNNEQFF.

This clone was picked up many times. This specimen includes other DNA sequences encoding the same CDR3. The V call is TRBV7-2, the J call TRBJ2-7; D is undetermined. V was clipped by 5 bases and J by 3 bases, with 5 bases between them. This CDR3 comprises 11 residues. From germline, CDR1 is SGHTA and CDR2 FQGNSA. The CDR3 nucleotides read TGTGCCAGCAGCCTAAGCTACGAGCAGTACTTC. Amino acids: CASSLSYEQYF.

This clone came up many times. The rearrangement joins TRBV28 to TRBJ1-5; possible D gene TRBD1, 6 bases. The CDR3 runs to 16 residues. Germline CDR1 reads MDHEN; CDR2 reads SYDVKM. Trimming removed 7 bases at V and 0 bases at J, with 16 bases between. The CDR3 bases are TGTGCCAGCACCGCTCGTGGGGGCTATAGCAATCAGCCCCAGCATTTT. This codes for CASTARGGYSNQPQHF. Full variable domain (rest looked up from reference TRBV28 and TRBJ1-5): DVKVTQSSRYLVKRTGEKVFLECVQDMDHENMFWYRQDPGLGLRLIYFSYDVKMKEKGDIPEGYSVSREKKERFSLILESASTNQTSMYLCASTARGGYSNQPQHFGDGTRLSIL.

This clone was observed a handful of times. The chain employs TRBV13 and TRBJ2-5, with D unresolved. With the DNA end fitting TRBJ2-7 better, the J assignment may be wrong. The CDR3 length is 12 residues. Germline V gene data show CDR1 as PRHDT and CDR2 as FYEKMQ (reference sequence). The DNA for the CDR3 is TGTGCCAGCAGCTTACGGCAAGGCGAGCAGTACTTC. Translating gives CASSLRQGEQYF.

V gene TRBV10-2 combines with J gene TRBJ2-5; 12 bases agree with TRBD2. Per the germline V gene, CDR1 is WSHSY and CDR2 is SAAADI. The CDR3 loop spans 16 amino acids. V lost 6 bases, J lost 0 bases, and 5 bases stayed unmatched. DNA for the CDR3: TGCGCCAGCAGAGGACTAGCGGGATCCTACCAAGAGACCCAGTACTTC. Its translation: CASRGLAGSYQETQYF.

The gene calls are TRBV12-5 and TRBJ1-6; the D gene is possibly TRBD1 (6 bases). Germline CDR1 and CDR2: LGHNT and FRNRAP. This CDR3 region has 14 residues. V was cut by 1 base and J by 10 bases, with 11 bases left in between. CDR3: CASGLETGPSPLHF. The CDR3 DNA reads as TGTGCTAGTGGTTTGGAGACAGGCCCATCACCCCTCCACTTT.

This chain links TRBV9 with TRBJ2-2, with TRBD1 as a possible D gene (5 bases). This CDR3 spans 16 amino acids. V was trimmed by 2 bases and J by 4 bases, leaving 15 bases between them. Germline CDR1 and CDR2: SGDLS and YYNGEE. CDR3 DNA sequence: TGTGCCAGCAGCGTCGACAGATCCTCGAGCACCGGGGAGCTGTTTTTT. Its translation is CASSVDRSSSTGELFF.

The J gene is TRBJ1-2, the V gene TRBV28, with a tentative D call TRBD1 (5 bases). Germline lookup yields CDR1 MDHEN and CDR2 SYDVKM. The CDR3 spans 13 residues. V was clipped by 5 bases and J by 4 bases, with 11 bases between them. CDR3 DNA sequence: TGTGCCAGCAGTACAGGCGGGCTCTATGGCTACACCTTC. As protein: CASSTGGLYGYTF.

This clone was recorded at least ten times. The V call is TRBV6-7, the J call TRBJ2-6, with D uncertain. TRBV6-7 falls under the ORF class, with uncertain function. This CDR3 has 15 amino acids. The V gene lost 0 bases and the J gene lost 4 bases, with 7 bases spanning the gap. CDR3 in DNA: TGTGCCAGCAGTTACTCGGCCCGGGGGGCCAACGTCCTGACTTTC. Amino acid sequence: CASSYSARGANVLTF.

This clone has more than one count but fewer than ten. The chain employs TRBV11-2 and TRBJ2-3; D gene ambiguous. V lost 0 bases, J lost 2 bases, and 3 bases lay in between. The germline V gene has CDR1 SGHAT and CDR2 FQNNGV. This CDR3 has 13 residues. The CDR3 DNA sequence: TGTGCCAGCAGCTTAGATCTCACAGATACGCAGTATTTT. Residues: CASSLDLTDTQYF.

Here the CDR3 reads CASSPGYSGNTIYF. CDR3 DNA sequence: TGTGCCAGCAGCCCAGGCTACTCTGGAAACACCATATATTTT. V usage is TRBV7-2 and J usage is TRBJ1-3; D remains ambiguous. Trimming took 5 bases from V and 0 from J, leaving 8 bases between them. Per the germline V gene, CDR1 is SGHTA and CDR2 is FQGNSA. The CDR3 sequence is 14 residues long.

As regards this clone: It may be a read error: a sequence one base away is much more abundant. J is TRBJ1-2 and V is TRBV15, with 9 bases fitting TRBD1. Germline-derived CDR1 and CDR2 are LNHNV and YYDKDF (reference sequence). The CDR3 runs to 14 residues. The V and J ends lost 1 base and 7 bases, in that order; junction bases with no gene match: 4. Written as DNA, the CDR3 is TGTGCCACCAGCAGAGCGGACAGGGGCGGTGGCTACACCTTC. Translated, it gives CATSRADRGGGYTF.

This clone was counted at least ten times. The J gene is TRBJ2-2, the V gene TRBV7-2; D perhaps matches TRBD2 (7 bases). The ends were cut back, 5 bases at V and 2 bases at J, with 15 bases in the middle. CDR1 SGHTA and CDR2 FQGNSA come from the germline V gene. The CDR3 sequence is 16 residues long. The chain's CDR3 is CASSPPRGGNTGELFF. CDR3 nucleotides: TGTGCCAGCAGCCCACCGAGGGGGGGAAACACCGGGGAGCTGTTTTTT.